The clone carrying this TCR beta chain was recorded at least ten times. No antigen is known for it. Before thyroid surgery, none of the patients had received any treatment. Germline CDR1 reads MGHRA; CDR2 reads YSYEKL. The CDR3 is 14 residues long. Trimming removed 1 base at V and 2 bases at J, with 7 bases between. Using MiXCR, TCRdb re-called clones from the PCR reads. Of roughly 93,000 clones in the sample, 9.5% to 15% were seen once. The data were obtained in a study of metastatic and nonmetastatic thyroid tumors. Study-level results: Significantly higher TCR beta diversity was reportedly seen in malignant thyroid tumors than benign nodules, in blood and tumor.

The chain has TRBV4-1 and TRBJ2-3; D ambiguous. Input material: blood. The sequence derives from a female donor with papillary thyroid cancer or a benign thyroid nodule (not recorded which). Some clones in this sample may be carry-over from other donors' samples. The DNA for the CDR3 is TGCGCCAGCAGCCAAGTCCTGATCACAGATACGCAGTATTTT. It yields the protein CASSQVLITDTQYF.